The next 10 T cell receptor beta chains were all read from a single sample in a study of OX40 agonist ivuxolimab in advanced cancers. The method was immunoSEQ multiplex PCR; TCRdb's version includes in-frame clones alone and lacks a portion of them. The sample records tens of thousands of clones, about nine tenths being singletons. The sample consisted of CD4+ or CD8+ T cells sorted from blood, taken in a trial of the OX40 agonist ivuxolimab. All receptors derive from an adult with an advanced solid tumor such as melanoma, head and neck, liver or kidney cancer.

The chain uses TRBV19 and TRBJ2-1; 9 bases fit TRBD2. Germline trimming cut 7 bases from V and 6 bases from J; bases unmatched to any gene: 10. Germline V lookup: CDR1 LNHDA, CDR2 SQIVND (reference sequence). The CDR3 spans 15 residues. This chain's CDR3 is CASKRGLALGNEQFF. The CDR3, as DNA: TGTGCCAGTAAACGGGGACTAGCTCTGGGCAATGAGCAGTTCTTC.

The chain recombines TRBV7-9 with TRBJ1-3, with 7 positions matching TRBD1. Germline V gives CDR1 SEHNR, CDR2 FQNEAQ (reference sequence). The trim removed 3 bases at V and 0 bases at J, leaving 5 bases unmatched. The CDR3 consists of 16 residues. This CDR3 reads CASSFQGGGSGNTIYF. CDR3 in DNA: TGTGCCAGCAGCTTCCAGGGGGGAGGCTCTGGAAACACCATATATTTT.

This rearrangement joins TRBV11-3 to TRBJ2-5; 8 nucleotides match TRBD2. This CDR3 spans 14 amino acids. Looked up from germline, CDR1 is SGHNT and CDR2 is YENEEA. The V and J ends lost 5 bases and 1 base, in that order; junction bases with no gene match: 3. The CDR3: CASSPGGTQETQYF. The CDR3 region has the DNA TGTGCCAGCAGCCCGGGGGGGACCCAAGAGACCCAGTACTTC.

This sequence joins TRBV12-5 and TRBJ2-1; D may be TRBD1 (6 bases). Germline CDR1 LGHNT, CDR2 FRNRAP. V was clipped by 9 bases and J by 1 base, with 25 bases between them. This CDR3 is 18 amino acids long. The CDR3 sequence is CASRPPGHLSLSYNEQFF. Here the CDR3 DNA reads TGTGCTAGCCGGCCCCCGGGACACCTGTCTTTATCCTACAATGAGCAGTTCTTC.

This clone was seen a handful of times. J is TRBJ1-3 and V is TRBV5-6, with D maybe TRBD1 (6 bases). CDR1 and CDR2 from the germline V gene are SGHDT and YYEEEE. CDR3 length: 18 amino acids. Between the trimmed V and J ends, which lost 3 bases and 0 bases, there was a span of 19 bases. DNA of the CDR3: TGTGCCAGCAGCTGGCTAAACCTGGGGGCCAGCTCTGGAAACACCATATATTTT. This encodes CASSWLNLGASSGNTIYF.

The genes are TRBV29-1 and TRBJ1-1, with D tentatively TRBD1 (5 bases). The CDR3 length is 15 residues. Germline assignment: CDR1 SQVTM and CDR2 ANQGSEA. Trimming took 3 bases from V and 0 from J, leaving 14 bases between them. The CDR3 sequence is CSVEGTRNMNTEAFF. In DNA form, the CDR3 reads TGCAGCGTTGAGGGGACGCGGAACATGAACACTGAAGCTTTCTTT.

The chain couples TRBV5-4 to TRBJ1-3; possible D gene TRBD1, 5 bases. Germline loops: CDR1 SGHNT, CDR2 YYREEE (reference sequence). The CDR3 contains 15 residues. Trimming stripped 3 bases from V and 0 bases from J, with 10 bases between. CDR3 bases: TGTGCCAGCAGCTCGGGACGGAGCTCTGGAAACACCATATATTTT. This translates into CASSSGRSSGNTIYF.

CDR3 DNA sequence: TGCGCCAGCAGCCTAGACACCCGAGGCACCGGGGAGCTGTTTTTT. Protein sequence: CASSLDTRGTGELFF. J is TRBJ2-2 and V is TRBV5-1; D unclear. CDR3 length equals 15 residues. Trimming stripped 4 bases from V and 4 bases from J, with 14 bases between. Germline CDR1 SGHRS, CDR2 YFSETQ.

V is TRBV30 and J is TRBJ1-6; D ambiguous. V shed 5 bases and J shed 8 bases, with 10 bases lying between them. From germline, CDR1 is GTSNPN and CDR2 SVGIG (reference sequence). The CDR3 is made up of 12 amino acids. CDR3 bases: TGTGCCTGGGGGATAGGCGATTCACCCCTCCACTTT. Translating it yields CAWGIGDSPLHF.

V gene TRBV5-6 combines with J gene TRBJ1-4; 7 bases line up with TRBD1. The V gene end was trimmed by 4 bases and the J gene end by 3 bases; junction bases not matched to a gene: 6. Germline loops: CDR1 SGHDT, CDR2 YYEEEE. The CDR3 is 15 amino acids. For the CDR3, the DNA is TGTGCCAGCAGCGCGCAGGGGGGGCCTAATGAAAAACTGTTTTTT. Translation: CASSAQGGPNEKLFF.